This T cell receptor beta chain stems from a study of long-term antiretroviral therapy in people with HIV. General observations from the study: HIV repertoire CDR3 lengths ranged less widely than those of controls.

The authors ran the immunoSEQ assay, v3.0, at survey level. The table came from immunoSEQ multiplex PCR; TCRdb's copy has only in-frame clones and leaves some out. The sample lists roughly 38,000 clones; 80% were seen once. This clone was recorded once. As yet, its antigen is unknown. Trimming took off 0 bases at V and 3 bases at J, with 10 bases between the two ends. The germline gives CDR1 ENHRY, CDR2 SYGVKD. The CDR3 extends over 15 amino acids. The TCR originated in a man aged 25-45 years with HIV. Here the sequenced sample was unsorted PBMCs, taken 3.4 years after starting antiretroviral therapy. The gene calls are TRBV10-3 and TRBJ2-3; D remains unclear. Here the CDR3 reads CAISESPVLTDTQYF. CDR3 DNA: TGTGCCATCAGTGAGTCCCCAGTTTTAACAGATACGCAGTATTTT.